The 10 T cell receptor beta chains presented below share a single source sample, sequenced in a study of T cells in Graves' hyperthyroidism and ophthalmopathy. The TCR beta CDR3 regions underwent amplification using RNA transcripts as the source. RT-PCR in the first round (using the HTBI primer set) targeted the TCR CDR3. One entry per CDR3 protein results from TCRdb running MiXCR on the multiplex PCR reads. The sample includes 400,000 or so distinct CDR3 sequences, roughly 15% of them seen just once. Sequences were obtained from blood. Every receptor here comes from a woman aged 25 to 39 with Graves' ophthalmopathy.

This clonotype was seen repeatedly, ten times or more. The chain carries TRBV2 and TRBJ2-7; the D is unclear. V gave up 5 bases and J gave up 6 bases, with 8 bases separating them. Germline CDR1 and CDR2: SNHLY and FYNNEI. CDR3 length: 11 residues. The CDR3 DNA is TGTGCCAGCAGTCCCCCAGGCGAGCAGTACTTC. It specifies CASSPPGEQYF.

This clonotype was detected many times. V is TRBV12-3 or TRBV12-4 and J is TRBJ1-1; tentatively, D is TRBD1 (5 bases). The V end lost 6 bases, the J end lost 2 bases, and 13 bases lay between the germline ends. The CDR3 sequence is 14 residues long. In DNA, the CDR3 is TGTGCCAGCAGAAGAGGGGACCCCAACACTGAAGCTTTCTTT. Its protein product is CASRRGDPNTEAFF.

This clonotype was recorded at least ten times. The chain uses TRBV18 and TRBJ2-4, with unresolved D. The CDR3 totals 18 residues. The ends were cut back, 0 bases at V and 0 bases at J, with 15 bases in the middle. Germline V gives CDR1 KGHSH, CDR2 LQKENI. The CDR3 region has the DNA TGTGCCAGCTCACCACCGGCAGGTGGGAACCTAGCCAAAAACATTCAGTACTTC. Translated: CASSPPAGGNLAKNIQYF.

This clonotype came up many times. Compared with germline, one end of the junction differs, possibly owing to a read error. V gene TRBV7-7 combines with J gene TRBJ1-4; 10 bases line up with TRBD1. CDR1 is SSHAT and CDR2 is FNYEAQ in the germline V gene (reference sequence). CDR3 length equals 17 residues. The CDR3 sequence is CASSSGGQGTPNEKLFF. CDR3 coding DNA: TGTGCTAGCAGCTCCGGGGGACAGGGGACGCCTAATGAAAAACTGTTTTTT.

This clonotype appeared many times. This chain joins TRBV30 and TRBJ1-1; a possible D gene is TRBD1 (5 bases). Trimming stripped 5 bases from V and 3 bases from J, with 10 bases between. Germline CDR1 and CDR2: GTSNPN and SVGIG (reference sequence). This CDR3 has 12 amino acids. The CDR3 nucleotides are TGTGCCTGGGGAGGGGTTTACACTGAAGCTTTCTTT. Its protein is CAWGGVYTEAFF.

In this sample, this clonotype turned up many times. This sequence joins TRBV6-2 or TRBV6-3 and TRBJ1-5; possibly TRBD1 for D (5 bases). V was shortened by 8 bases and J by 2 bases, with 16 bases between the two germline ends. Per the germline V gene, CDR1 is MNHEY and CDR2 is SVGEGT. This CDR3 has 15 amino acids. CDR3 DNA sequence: TGTGCCAGCTCCGACAGCCTTCAGGGCAATCAGCCCCAGCATTTT. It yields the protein CASSDSLQGNQPQHF.

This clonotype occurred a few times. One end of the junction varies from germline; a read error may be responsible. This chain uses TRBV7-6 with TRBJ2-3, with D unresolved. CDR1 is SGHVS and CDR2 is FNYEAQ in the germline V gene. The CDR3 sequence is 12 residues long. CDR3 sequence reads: CASSVASDTQYF. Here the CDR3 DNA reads TGTGCCAGCAGCGTAGCTTCAGATACGCAGTATTTT.

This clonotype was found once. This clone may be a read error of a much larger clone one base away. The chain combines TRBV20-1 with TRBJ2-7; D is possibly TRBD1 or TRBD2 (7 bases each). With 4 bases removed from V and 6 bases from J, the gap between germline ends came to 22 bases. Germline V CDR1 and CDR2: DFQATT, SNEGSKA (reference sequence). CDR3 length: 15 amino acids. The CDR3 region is CSAMATSTRGSEQYF. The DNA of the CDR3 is TGCAGTGCTATGGCGACTAGCACCAGGGGGTCCGAGCAGTACTTC.

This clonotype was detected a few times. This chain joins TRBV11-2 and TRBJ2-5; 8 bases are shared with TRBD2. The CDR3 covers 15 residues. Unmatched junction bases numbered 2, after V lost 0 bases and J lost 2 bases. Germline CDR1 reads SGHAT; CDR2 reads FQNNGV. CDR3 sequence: CASSLELADQETQYF. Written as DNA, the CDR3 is TGTGCCAGCAGCTTAGAACTAGCGGATCAAGAGACCCAGTACTTC.

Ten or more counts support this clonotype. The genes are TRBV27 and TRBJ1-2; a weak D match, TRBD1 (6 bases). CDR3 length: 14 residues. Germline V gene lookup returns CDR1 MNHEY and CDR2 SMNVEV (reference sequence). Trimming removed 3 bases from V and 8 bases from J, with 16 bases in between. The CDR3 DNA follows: TGTGCCAGCAGTTTGTCCCAAATGGGGGCAGGCTACACCTTC. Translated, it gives CASSLSQMGAGYTF.